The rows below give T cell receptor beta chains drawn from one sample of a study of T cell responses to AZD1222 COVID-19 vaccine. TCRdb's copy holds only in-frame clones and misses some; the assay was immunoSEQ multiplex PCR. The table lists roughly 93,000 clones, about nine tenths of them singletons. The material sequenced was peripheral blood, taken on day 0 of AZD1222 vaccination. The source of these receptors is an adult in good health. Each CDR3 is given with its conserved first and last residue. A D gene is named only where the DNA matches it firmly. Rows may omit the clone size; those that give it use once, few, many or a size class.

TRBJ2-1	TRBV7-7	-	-	TGTGCTAGCAGCTTAGGACAGGAGGGTAATGAGCAGTTCTTC	CASSLGQEGNEQFF
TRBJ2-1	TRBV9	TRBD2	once	TGTGCCAGCAGCGTTAGCGGGGGGGCGGATGGAAATGAGCAGTTCTTC	CASSVSGGADGNEQFF
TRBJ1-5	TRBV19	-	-	TGTGCCAGTAGTCCCCGAGGTGAGCAGCCCCAGCATTTT	CASSPRGEQPQHF
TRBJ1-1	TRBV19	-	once	TGTGCCAGTAAGTTCACGGTCGACACTGAAGCTTTCTTT	CASKFTVDTEAFF
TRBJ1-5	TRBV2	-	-	TGTGCCAGCAGAACGGACAAAGGCAATCAGCCCCAGCATTTT	CASRTDKGNQPQHF
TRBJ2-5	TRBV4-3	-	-	TGCGCCAGCAGCCAAGGCCTGGGGTTCGGTAGAACGGAGACCCAGTACTTC	CASSQGLGFGRTETQYF
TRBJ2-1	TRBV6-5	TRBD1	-	TGTGCCAGCAGGGACAGGGGGCCGGGGGGTGAGCAGTTCTTC	CASRDRGPGGEQFF
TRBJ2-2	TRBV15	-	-	TGTGCCACCAGCAGAGGGGTCGGTGCCGGGGAGCTGTTTTTT	CATSRGVGAGELFF
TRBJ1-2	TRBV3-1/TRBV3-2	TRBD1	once	TGTGCCAGCAGCCCCGACAGGGCGGGTGGCTACACCTTC	CASSPDRAGGYTF
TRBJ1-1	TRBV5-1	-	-	TGCGCCAGCAGCTTGTCACAGGGGAACACTGAAGCTTTCTTT	CASSLSQGNTEAFF
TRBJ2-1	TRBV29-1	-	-	TGCAGCGTTCTTAAGCAATGGGGGCACAATGAGCAGTTCTTC	CSVLKQWGHNEQFF
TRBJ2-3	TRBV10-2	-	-	TGCGCCAGCCAGCAGACTCAACCCGCAGATACGCAGTATTTT	CASQQTQPADTQYF
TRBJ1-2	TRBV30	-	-	TGTGCCTGGAGTGTACCTGCAGGCCATTATGGCTACACCTTC	CAWSVPAGHYGYTF
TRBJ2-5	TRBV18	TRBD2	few	TGTGCCAGCTCACCACCCGGACTAGCGGGGGGCGAAGAGACCCAGTACTTC	CASSPPGLAGGEETQYF
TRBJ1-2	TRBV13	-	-	TGTGCCAGCAGCGAGGGACTTGATGGAGGCTACACCTTC	CASSEGLDGGYTF
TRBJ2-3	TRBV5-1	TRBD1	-	TGCGCCAGCAGCTTACAGGGGAGCAGCACAGATACGCAGTATTTT	CASSLQGSSTDTQYF
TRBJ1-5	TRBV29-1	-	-	TGCAGCTTCTCCCAGGGCAGGACGAATCAGCCCCAGCATTTT	CSFSQGRTNQPQHF
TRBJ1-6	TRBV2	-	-	TGTGCCAGCAGTGAAGCTACAGCGTCACCCCTCCACTTT	CASSEATASPLHF
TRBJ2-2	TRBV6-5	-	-	TGTGCCAGCAAGGGACTCCTGAGCGGGGAGCTGTTTTTT	CASKGLLSGELFF
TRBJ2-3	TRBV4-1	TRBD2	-	TGCGCCAGCACTCACCGGGCCCGGGAGGCAGATACGCAGTATTTT	CASTHRAREADTQYF
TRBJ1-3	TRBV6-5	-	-	TGTGCCAGCACCGCCGCCGAGGCTTCTGGAAACACCATATATTTT	CASTAAEASGNTIYF
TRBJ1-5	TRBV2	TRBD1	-	TGTGCCAGCGGGGGGGACAGGCAAGGCAATCAGCCCCAGCATTTT	CASGGDRQGNQPQHF
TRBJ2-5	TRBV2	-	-	TGTGCCAGTCTCAGGGCCAGGGGTGAGACCCAGTACTTC	CASLRARGETQYF
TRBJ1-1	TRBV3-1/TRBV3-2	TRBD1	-	TGTGCCAGCAGCGCAGGGACAGGTCAAACTGAAGCTTTCTTT	CASSAGTGQTEAFF
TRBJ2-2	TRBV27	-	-	TGTGCCAGCAGTTTCTCCGGGACGTACGCGAACACCGGGGAGCTGTTTTTT	CASSFSGTYANTGELFF
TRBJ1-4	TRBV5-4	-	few	TGTGCCAGCAGCACGCGGAACAGCATGGGAGAAAAACTGTTTTTT	CASSTRNSMGEKLFF
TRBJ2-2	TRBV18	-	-	TGTGCCAGCTCACCCCCAGACACCGGGGAGCTGTTTTTT	CASSPPDTGELFF
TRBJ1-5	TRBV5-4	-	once	TGTGCCAGCAGCTTGGGGACAGTCAATCAGCCCCAGCATTTT	CASSLGTVNQPQHF
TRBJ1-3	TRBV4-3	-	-	TGCGCCAGCAGCGCGCGAGCAGGGGTCTCTGGAAACACCATATATTTT	CASSARAGVSGNTIYF
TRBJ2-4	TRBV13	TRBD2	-	TGTGCCAGCAGCCCTAGGTTGGGACTAGCGGGGGGGCCAGCCAAAAACATTCAGTACTTC	CASSPRLGLAGGPAKNIQYF
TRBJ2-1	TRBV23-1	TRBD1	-	TGCGCCAGCAGTCACTTCCGAGACAGGGGGACAAATGAGCAGTTCTTC	CASSHFRDRGTNEQFF
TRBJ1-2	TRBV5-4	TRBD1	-	TGTGCCAGCAGCGAACGACAGGGCACGGATGGCTACACCTTC	CASSERQGTDGYTF
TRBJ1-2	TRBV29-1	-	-	TGCAGCGTTGAGTTGGCCCCAGTTGCCTGGGGCTACACCTTC	CSVELAPVAWGYTF
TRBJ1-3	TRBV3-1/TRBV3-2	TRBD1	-	TGTGCCAGCAGCCCTAGGGACAGCTCTGGAAACACCATATATTTT	CASSPRDSSGNTIYF
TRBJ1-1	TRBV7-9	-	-	TGTGCCAGCAGCTCCGGGACCGGGAGGGTTTACACTGAAGCTTTCTTT	CASSSGTGRVYTEAFF
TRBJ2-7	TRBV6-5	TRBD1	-	TGTGCCAGCAGTATTCGGGACAGGGAATTCCACGAGCAGTACTTC	CASSIRDREFHEQYF
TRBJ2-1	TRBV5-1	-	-	TGCGCCAGCAGGATCTTAGCCGGCAATGAGCAGTTCTTC	CASRILAGNEQFF
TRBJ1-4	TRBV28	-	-	TGTGCCAGCAGTTTCCGGGTACCAGGGGAAAAACTGTTTTTT	CASSFRVPGEKLFF
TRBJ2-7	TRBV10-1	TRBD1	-	TGCGCCAGCAGTGAGTCCAGACAGGGGCGCATATCTCTTAGGGGGCAGTACTTC	CASSESRQGRISLRGQYF
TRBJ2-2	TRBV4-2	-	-	TGTGCCAGCAGCCTCGTGACGGGACACAACACCGGGGAGCTGTTTTTT	CASSLVTGHNTGELFF
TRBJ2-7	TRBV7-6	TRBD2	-	TGTGCCAGCAGCTCGAAACCGGGACTAGCGAGCTACGAGCAGTACTTC	CASSSKPGLASYEQYF
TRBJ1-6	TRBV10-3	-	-	TGTGCCACCTCTCTTGAAGAGGATGGACATTCACCCCTCCACTTT	CATSLEEDGHSPLHF
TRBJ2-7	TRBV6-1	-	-	TGTGCCAGCAGTGAAAGAGAGCAGGGTCAGTACGAGCAGTACTTC	CASSEREQGQYEQYF
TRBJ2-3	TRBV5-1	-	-	TGCGCCAGCAGCTTGGGGGTCACGGGGGCAGATACGCAGTATTTT	CASSLGVTGADTQYF
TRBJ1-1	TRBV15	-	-	TGTGCCACCAGCCCCCGCCCGAACACTGAAGCTTTCTTT	CATSPRPNTEAFF
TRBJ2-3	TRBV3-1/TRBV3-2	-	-	TGTGCCAGCAGCCAAGGTCCTGCGGAAACAGATACGCAGTATTTT	CASSQGPAETDTQYF
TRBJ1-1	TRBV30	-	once	TGTGCCTGGGACCGGGCACCGAGGGGGAACACTGAAGCTTTCTTT	CAWDRAPRGNTEAFF
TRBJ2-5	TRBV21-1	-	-	TGTGCCAGCAGCCCTGCGAGGACTAGCGGGGGCCTGTACCAAGAGACCCAGTACTTC	CASSPARTSGGLYQETQYF
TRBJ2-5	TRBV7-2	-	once	TGTGCCAGCAGCGTACAGGGACAAGAGACCCAGTACTTC	CASSVQGQETQYF
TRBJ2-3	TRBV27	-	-	TGTGCCAGCAGTTTATCGCGGGCAGGGGGCACAGATACGCAGTATTTT	CASSLSRAGGTDTQYF
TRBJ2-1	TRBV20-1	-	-	TGCAGTGCTAGATTCAATGAGCAGTTCTTC	CSARFNEQFF